The clone carrying this T cell receptor beta chain was detected once. Its antigen is unknown. The CDR3 sequence is 16 residues long. Germline V gene lookup returns CDR1 SGHTA and CDR2 FQGNSA. J was trimmed by 5 bases and V by 5 bases; bases with no gene match: 12. The data stem from a study of cytotoxic CD8 clonotypes in ibrutinib-treated CLL. Sequencing used immunoSEQ multiplex PCR; TCRdb keeps in-frame clones, though not all of them. The data hold roughly 170,000 clones, with approximately 84% observed a single time. Findings of the study overall: Lymph node repertoires were not studied, and sampling times were unmatched.

The receptor comes from a human donor with chronic lymphocytic leukemia. The sequences come from PBMCs, collected after 24 months of ibrutinib treatment. J is TRBJ2-5 and V is TRBV7-2; 9 positions match TRBD2. CDR3 region: CASSHSGRVVGETQYF. The DNA of the CDR3 is TGTGCCAGCAGCCATAGCGGGAGAGTCGTCGGGGAGACCCAGTACTTC.